Each of the 11 T cell receptor beta chains below was sequenced from the same sample in a study of Graves' ophthalmopathy and Graves' hyperthyroidism. Amplifying from RNA transcripts, the study obtained TCR beta CDR3 regions. HTBI primers were used in a first-round RT-PCR, which preceded a second-round multiplex PCR. TCRdb ran MiXCR on the multiplex PCR reads and lists one entry per CDR3 protein. The repertoire includes 1 million to 1.3 million distinct CDR3 sequences, about 36% of them detected once, and around 10% sits in the top ten. Material for sequencing was peripheral blood or thyroid tissue (not recorded which). The receptor source for this set is an adult man with Graves' hyperthyroidism.

The chain has TRBV7-2 and TRBJ1-5; D is unclear. The CDR3 runs 16 residues. V was pared by 5 bases and J by 2 bases, with 16 bases between. Germline V gives CDR1 SGHTA, CDR2 FQGNSA. The CDR3 region is CASSKDWEKGNQPQHF. CDR3 sequence (DNA): TGTGCCAGCAGCAAAGACTGGGAAAAGGGCAATCAGCCCCAGCATTTT.

The chain is built from TRBV12-3 or TRBV12-4 and TRBJ2-2; D tentatively fits TRBD1 or TRBD2 (5 bases each). The CDR3 is made up of 16 amino acids. Trimming pared 6 bases from V and 2 bases from J, leaving 16 bases between. The CDR3 reads CASRGESRRNTGELFF. For the CDR3, the DNA is TGTGCCAGCAGGGGGGAGTCGAGGAGAAACACCGGGGAGCTGTTTTTT.

There are many counts of this clonotype. The V gene is TRBV2, the J gene TRBJ2-7; 10 bases map to TRBD1. The CDR3 loop spans 13 amino acids. V shed 6 bases and J 3 bases; nucleotides not matched to a gene: 2. Germline V CDR1 and CDR2: SNHLY, FYNNEI. This CDR3 is CASRGTGVYEQYF. The CDR3 DNA reads TGTGCCAGCAGAGGGACAGGGGTCTACGAGCAGTACTTC.

The chain has TRBV9 and TRBJ2-6; D not resolved. The CDR3 consists of 19 residues. The germline V and J ends were trimmed by 5 bases and 2 bases, with 23 bases remaining between them. Per the germline V gene, CDR1 is SGDLS and CDR2 is YYNGEE. CDR3 nucleotides: TGTGCCAGCAGTGCGGAAGGGTCCAGCTCTACCCCTGGGGCCAACGTCCTGACTTTC. Translation: CASSAEGSSSTPGANVLTF.

The rearrangement uses TRBV29-1 and TRBJ2-6; TRBD2 is a possible D gene (5 bases). CDR1 is SQVTM and CDR2 is ANQGSEA in the germline V gene. This CDR3 has 9 residues. Trimming left V 6 bases short and J 16 bases short, with 10 bases between. CDR3 DNA: TGCAGCGTCGAAAGCGGACTGACTTTC. Protein: CSVESGLTF.

The rearrangement uses TRBV3-1 and TRBJ1-4; possible D gene TRBD1, 5 bases. V lost 4 bases, J lost 7 bases, and 16 bases lay in between. The CDR3 consists of 15 residues. CDR1 and CDR2 (germline): LGHDT, YNNKEL (reference sequence). The CDR3 region is CASSPQANGGEKLFF. CDR3 DNA: TGTGCCAGCAGCCCACAGGCAAACGGGGGTGAAAAACTGTTTTTT.

This sequence joins TRBV7-8 and TRBJ2-5, with 7 positions matching TRBD1. Germline-derived CDR1 and CDR2 are SGHVS and FQNEAQ. The CDR3 runs 16 residues. With V trimmed by 2 bases and J by 2 bases, 8 bases remained unmatched. The chain's CDR3 is CASSLTGTAKQETQYF. As DNA, the CDR3 is TGTGCCAGCAGCTTAACAGGGACAGCAAAACAAGAGACCCAGTACTTC.

V gene TRBV12-3 or TRBV12-4 combines with J gene TRBJ2-7; no reliable D call. The germline V and J ends were trimmed by 7 bases and 8 bases, with 15 bases remaining between them. The CDR3 is made up of 12 amino acids. As DNA, the CDR3 is TGTGCCAGCACCTACCGTGGCCCGAAGCAGTACTTC. Its protein product is CASTYRGPKQYF.

CDR3 sequence: CATSDALAGEYNEQFF. Written as DNA, the CDR3 is TGTGCCACCAGTGACGCACTAGCGGGAGAGTACAATGAGCAGTTCTTC. This chain uses TRBV24-1 with TRBJ2-1; 11 bases line up with TRBD2. Looked up from germline, CDR1 is KGHDR and CDR2 is SFDVKD. CDR3 length: 16 residues. After removal of 4 bases from V and 4 bases from J, the junction contained 5 bases not matched to a gene.

This chain links TRBV30 with TRBJ1-1; 7 bases are shared with TRBD1. V was pared by 1 base and J by 0 bases, with 8 bases of the junction left unmatched. Germline V CDR1 and CDR2: GTSNPN, SVGIG (reference sequence). The CDR3 is 16 amino acids. CDR3 bases: TGTGCCTGGAGTGCGGGACAGCGATACATGAACACTGAAGCTTTCTTT. Its protein product is CAWSAGQRYMNTEAFF. Full variable domain (remainder filled in from reference TRBV30 and TRBJ1-1): SQTIHQWPATLVQPVGSPLSLECTVEGTSNPNLYWYRQAAGRGLQLLFYSVGIGQISSEVPQNLSASRPQDRQFILSSKKLLLSDSGFYLCAWSAGQRYMNTEAFFGQGTRLTVV.

This clonotype occurred a few times. The chain carries TRBV4-1 and TRBJ1-6; 7 positions agree with TRBD1. With 0 bases clipped from V and 4 bases from J, the junction kept 9 bases outside the gene matches. Germline V CDR1 and CDR2: MGHRA, YSYEKL. The CDR3 consists of 18 residues. Here the CDR3 reads CASSQDGGQLVYNSPLHF. The CDR3 DNA reads as TGCGCCAGCAGCCAAGATGGGGGACAGCTTGTTTATAATTCACCCCTCCACTTT.